One sample yielded the 20 T cell receptor beta chains listed below, sequenced in a study of T cells in Graves' hyperthyroidism and ophthalmopathy. RNA transcripts served as the template for amplifying TCR beta CDR3 regions. TCR CDR3 underwent first-round RT-PCR with the HTBI primer set. TCRdb re-analysed the multiplex PCR reads in MiXCR, keeping a single row per CDR3 protein. Of hundreds of thousands of distinct CDR3 sequences in the sample, approximately 15% were seen once. Specimen: blood. These receptor sequences come from a woman in her forties with Graves' ophthalmopathy.

The sample holds many counts of this clonotype. The V call is TRBV2, the J call TRBJ2-5; D may be TRBD1 (5 bases). In germline, CDR1 is SNHLY, CDR2 FYNNEI. The CDR3 has 12 residues. With 8 bases removed from V and 3 bases from J, the gap between germline ends came to 10 bases. The CDR3 spells CASRQGEETQYF. The CDR3 DNA is TGTGCCAGCCGTCAAGGGGAAGAGACCCAGTACTTC.

This clonotype was seen repeatedly, ten times or more. The J gene is TRBJ1-1, the V gene TRBV6-2 or TRBV6-3; 7 bases align to TRBD1. CDR1 is MNHEY and CDR2 is SVGEGT in the germline V gene. The CDR3 totals 13 residues. J was trimmed by 0 bases and V by 6 bases; bases with no gene match: 1. The CDR3 here is CASRGGMNTEAFF. The CDR3 nucleotides are TGTGCCAGCAGAGGGGGCATGAACACTGAAGCTTTCTTT.

This clonotype showed up many times. The chain links TRBV19 to TRBJ1-5; D is undetermined. Germline CDR1 LNHDA, CDR2 SQIVND (reference sequence). The length of the CDR3 is 14 residues. Trimming shortened V by 2 bases and J by 3 bases, and 8 bases separated the two germline ends. CDR3 residues: CASSIRNNNQPQHF. As DNA, the CDR3 is TGTGCCAGTAGTATACGGAATAACAATCAGCCCCAGCATTTT. Full variable domain (rest looked up from reference TRBV19 and TRBJ1-5): DGGITQSPKYLFRKEGQNVTLSCEQNLNHDAMYWYRQDPGQGLRLIYYSQIVNDFQKGDIAEGYSVSREKKESFPLTVTSAQKNPTAFYLCASSIRNNNQPQHFGDGTRLSIL.

Comments on this clonotype: Since a much larger clone is just one base distant, this may be a read error. The final CDR3 position lacks the conserved phenylalanine or tryptophan, pointing to a likely read error. The chain is built from TRBV30 and TRBJ1-1; 7 nucleotides match TRBD1. The junction had 2 bases not matched to a gene; V was cut back by 1 base and J by 3 bases. Germline CDR1 is GTSNPN and CDR2 is SVGIG (reference sequence). The CDR3 loop spans 13 amino acids. The CDR3 coding sequence is TGTGCCTGGAGTGAGGGGGCGCACACTGAAGCTTTCTTA. Protein product: CAWSEGAHTEAFL.

The chain uses TRBV28 and TRBJ2-5, with 14 bases that match TRBD2. This CDR3 is built from 16 residues. The junction had 5 bases not matched to a gene; V was cut back by 5 bases and J by 3 bases. The germline gives CDR1 MDHEN, CDR2 SYDVKM. The CDR3 sequence: CASSVGLAGGEETQYF. CDR3 DNA sequence: TGTGCCAGCAGTGTAGGACTAGCGGGAGGCGAAGAGACCCAGTACTTC.

This chain uses TRBV6-5 with TRBJ1-1; possible D gene TRBD1, 5 bases. The V end was cut by 2 bases, the J end by 3 bases, with 10 bases between. Germline V CDR1 and CDR2: MNHEY, SVGAGI. The CDR3 sequence is 14 residues long. This CDR3 reads CASSYERGDTEAFF. The CDR3 nucleotides are TGTGCCAGCAGTTACGAGAGGGGTGACACTGAAGCTTTCTTT.

This clonotype was recorded many times. The rearrangement joins TRBV25-1 to TRBJ1-2; D remains ambiguous. The CDR3 sequence is 14 residues long. The ends were cut back, 6 bases at V and 6 bases at J, with 17 bases in the middle. Germline values: CDR1 MGHDK, CDR2 SYGVNS. This chain's CDR3 is CASSAASVVNGYTF. The CDR3 bases are TGTGCCAGCAGCGCGGCCTCGGTGGTCAATGGCTACACCTTC.

This clonotype was counted ten times or more. This chain links TRBV6-1 with TRBJ2-7, with 7 bases fitting TRBD2. This CDR3 is 15 amino acids long. CDR1 is MNHNS, CDR2 SASEGT, per germline. With 6 bases clipped from V and 6 bases from J, the junction kept 14 bases outside the gene matches. The CDR3 DNA follows: TGTGCCAGCAGGGGAGGACTAGGCAGAGGGTCCGAGCAGTACTTC. Amino acid sequence: CASRGGLGRGSEQYF.

This clonotype has ten or more counts. V gene TRBV25-1 combines with J gene TRBJ2-2; D is ambiguous. CDR3 length: 14 residues. V dropped 3 bases and J dropped 5 bases, with 10 bases sitting between them. Per germline, CDR1 MGHDK and CDR2 SYGVNS. The CDR3 sequence: CASSDLSGTGELFF. In DNA form, the CDR3 reads TGTGCCAGCAGTGATCTTTCGGGTACCGGGGAGCTGTTTTTT. The entire variable domain, with the rest obtained from reference TRBV25-1 and TRBJ2-2, is as follows: EADIYQTPRYLVIGTGKKITLECSQTMGHDKMYWYQQDPGMELHLIHYSYGVNSTEKGDLSSESTVSRIRTEHFPLTLESARPSHTSQYLCASSDLSGTGELFFGEGSRLTVL.

The chain joins TRBV20-1 to TRBJ2-5; 12 bases agree with TRBD2. The CDR3 totals 17 residues. Germline trimming cut 5 bases from V and 2 bases from J; bases unmatched to any gene: 12. The germline V gene has CDR1 DFQATT and CDR2 SNEGSKA (reference sequence). This CDR3 reads CSASYSSGRVEQETQYF. The CDR3 bases are TGCAGTGCTTCGTATTCTAGCGGGAGGGTCGAACAAGAGACCCAGTACTTC.

This clonotype was recorded at least ten times. The rearrangement links TRBV7-9 to TRBJ2-7; TRBD1 is a possible D gene (6 bases). The CDR3 runs 14 residues. Germline-derived CDR1 and CDR2 are SEHNR and FQNEAQ (reference sequence). V gave up 6 bases and J gave up 2 bases, with 14 bases separating them. The CDR3 DNA reads TGTGCCAGCAGTCCCCTGGGGGCCGCCTACGAGCAGTACTTC. It yields the protein CASSPLGAAYEQYF.

This clonotype occurred many times. The rearrangement links TRBV20-1 to TRBJ2-5, with D uncertain. The germline V gene encodes CDR1 DFQATT and CDR2 SNEGSKA (reference sequence). This CDR3 contains 12 residues. V was trimmed by 4 bases and J by 2 bases, leaving 8 bases between them. The CDR3 is CSATGRQETQYF. CDR3 nucleotide sequence: TGCAGTGCTACCGGGCGACAAGAGACCCAGTACTTC.

This chain links TRBV12-3 or TRBV12-4 with TRBJ1-2; 11 bases agree with TRBD1. The CDR3 is 17 amino acids. J lost 5 bases, V lost 6 bases, and 14 bases had no gene match. The CDR3 spells CASRAIRGQGGKYGYTF. The CDR3 nucleotides are TGTGCCAGCAGAGCAATTAGGGGACAGGGGGGAAAATATGGCTACACCTTC.

Many counts were recorded for this clonotype. This chain links TRBV2 with TRBJ2-7, with unresolved D. The CDR3 is 11 amino acids. Deletions cut 4 bases from V and 4 bases from J, with 5 bases between. The germline V gene has CDR1 SNHLY and CDR2 FYNNEI. The chain's CDR3 is CASSARYEQYF. The CDR3 DNA follows: TGTGCCAGCAGTGCTAGATACGAGCAGTACTTC.

The chain is built from TRBV12-3 or TRBV12-4 and TRBJ2-7; no firm D call. The V end lost 7 bases, the J end lost 5 bases, and 12 bases lay between the germline ends. The CDR3 has 12 residues. The CDR3 nucleotides are TGTGCCAGCAAGACTGACTCGGACGAGCAGTACTTC. Translation gives CASKTDSDEQYF.

This clonotype was seen many times. V gene TRBV6-1 combines with J gene TRBJ1-5; D call uncertain. V was clipped by 4 bases and J by 9 bases, with 22 bases between them. This CDR3 is built from 16 residues. The germline V gene encodes CDR1 MNHNS and CDR2 SASEGT. CDR3: CASSVIRASRIRPQHF. The CDR3 nucleotides read TGTGCCAGCAGTGTAATCCGGGCCTCGAGGATAAGGCCCCAGCATTTT.

This clonotype came up many times. V and J are TRBV19 and TRBJ1-2; TRBD1 agrees at 7 bases. Trimming at V came to 8 bases and at J to 3 bases, leaving 6 bases not matched to a gene. The CDR3 contains 13 residues. Germline lookup yields CDR1 LNHDA and CDR2 SQIVND (reference sequence). CDR3 in DNA: TGTGCCAGTCATCCAGGGGGAGACTATGGCTACACCTTC. Translation gives CASHPGGDYGYTF.

This clonotype was observed at least ten times. The chain carries TRBV4-2 and TRBJ1-1; TRBD1 aligns across 7 bases. CDR3 length: 16 residues. With 1 base clipped from V and 0 bases from J, the junction kept 5 bases outside the gene matches. Germline CDR1 LGHNA, CDR2 YNFKEQ. CDR3 region: CASSQVQGGMNTEAFF. The CDR3 region has the DNA TGTGCCAGCAGCCAAGTCCAGGGGGGAATGAACACTGAAGCTTTCTTT.

This clonotype came up many times. The rearrangement links TRBV12-3 or TRBV12-4 to TRBJ1-1, with 12 bases that match TRBD1. V gave up 6 bases and J gave up 5 bases; unmatched junction bases: 7. This CDR3 is 15 amino acids long. CDR3 coding DNA: TGTGCCAGCAGCAAGGGACAGGGGGCAGGAACTGAAGCTTTCTTT. It yields the protein CASSKGQGAGTEAFF.

This clonotype has only a few counts. This chain joins TRBV9 and TRBJ1-3, with 7 nucleotides matching TRBD1. Trimming at V came to 0 bases and at J to 0 bases, leaving 3 bases not matched to a gene. From germline, CDR1 is SGDLS and CDR2 YYNGEE. The CDR3 has 16 amino acids. CDR3 sequence: CASSVAGDSSGNTIYF. Here the CDR3 DNA reads TGTGCCAGCAGCGTAGCAGGGGACAGCTCTGGAAACACCATATATTTT.